The entry below gives a single TCR beta chain sequence along with its context. Unmatched junction bases numbered 7, after V lost 2 bases and J lost 3 bases. Germline V gene lookup returns CDR1 GTSNPN and CDR2 SVGIG (reference sequence). CDR3 size: 15 residues. This sample was included in a study of Ad26.COV2.S vaccination and SARS-CoV-2 variants. The table came from immunoSEQ multiplex PCR; TCRdb's copy has only in-frame clones and leaves some out. The repertoire holds about 250,000 clones, around 88% seen once, with less than 3.5% in the top ten. Treatment of the sample: roughly 18 received Ad26.COV2.S at low or high dose, single or two shots; 5 received placebo; per-sample allocation not given. Each sample was drawn 63 days after the first injection (of vaccine or placebo). A Boston donor was an adult aged 18-55 years.

The sample here was peripheral blood, taken in a trial of Ad26.COV2.S vaccine versus placebo. This clonotype was obtained from a person aged 18 to 59 who received the Ad26.COV2.S COVID-19 vaccine or a placebo. The V gene is TRBV30, the J gene TRBJ1-5, with TRBD1 matching over 7 bases. The CDR3: CAWSRGTGANQPQHF. CDR3 coding DNA: TGTGCCTGGAGTAGGGGTACAGGGGCCAATCAGCCCCAGCATTTT.